This TCR beta chain was identified in a study of blood T cell repertoires in COVID-19. Study-wide context: Acute-phase and convalescent COVID-19 samples originated in the United States, Italy and Spain. From T cells, B-cell-depleted T cells, or PBMCs came the material, which was cDNA or gDNA.

In the original processing: It was from reference gene primer amplification that nucleated cell counts were estimated. Produced via immunoSEQ multiplex PCR; TCRdb's table is partial and in-frame only. That table furnishes V, J and clone size, whereas the DNA furnished D and trimming. Of around 70,000 clones listed, 65% to 90% are singletons. Trimming left V 0 bases short and J 1 base short, with 8 bases between. The CDR3 spans 15 residues. Germline CDR1 and CDR2: SGHRS and YFSETQ. Sequences were obtained from peripheral blood. This clonotype was obtained from a man aged 55 to 70 with acute or convalescent COVID-19. The V call is TRBV5-1, the J call TRBJ2-4; D unclear. In DNA, the CDR3 is TGCGCCAGCAGCTTGGCCGGAGCCGCCAAAAACATTCAGTACTTC. This encodes CASSLAGAAKNIQYF.